The present T cell receptor (beta chain) was sequenced within a study of identical twins. As regards this clonotype: What it binds is not known.

CDR3 length: 15 residues. Per the germline V gene, CDR1 is DFQATT and CDR2 is SNEGSKA (reference sequence). Trimming cost V 3 bases and J 5 bases; bases outside gene matches: 11. A single record per CDR3 protein comes from TCRdb applying MiXCR to the 5' RACE reads. This sample has roughly 710,000 distinct CDR3 sequences, with less than 7% found just once. The study, taken as a whole, reports: Out-of-frame alpha sequences common to twins were enriched for low generation probability. The study found weaker excess twin sharing in beta out-of-frame sequences.

This TCR was recovered from a man between 18 and 29 years old in good health. The sequenced material came from naive T cells sorted from blood. The V gene is TRBV20-1, the J gene TRBJ2-5; 8 positions agree with TRBD2. CDR3 sequence: CSASILAGGRETQYF. DNA of the CDR3: TGCAGTGCTAGTATCCTCGCGGGAGGTCGGGAGACCCAGTACTTC.